The present T cell receptor (beta chain) was sequenced within a study of identifying expanded T cells in peripheral blood. Here immunoSEQ multiplex PCR was the method, and the copy in TCRdb shows in-frame clones only, minus some. The top ten hold approximately 8.9% of the sample, which has 100,000 to 150,000 clones, 70% to 90% seen once. The germline V and J ends were trimmed by 4 bases and 4 bases, with 16 bases remaining between them. The CDR3 sequence is 14 residues long. The germline V gene has CDR1 SQVTM and CDR2 ANQGSEA. Healthy donors had no documented immune events, such as infections, while sampled. This clone was seen just once.

This TCR was recovered from a person aged 18 to 75 in good health. Source material: blood. V gene TRBV29-1 combines with J gene TRBJ1-2, with D maybe TRBD1 (6 bases). The CDR3 sequence: CSVVSAGVGYGYTF. CDR3 coding DNA: TGCAGCGTTGTAAGCGCAGGGGTCGGCTATGGCTACACCTTC.